These 9 T cell receptor beta chains came from one sample sequenced in a study of shared clonotypes between healthy human individuals. Naive CD8 cells lacked CD45RO, underwent positive selection for CCR7 and left out terminally differentiated effector memory CD45RA+ cells. The repertoire was sequenced with immunoSEQ multiplex PCR; TCRdb's copy has only in-frame clones and lacks some. This table has millions of clones, roughly 95% appearing once. Sequences were obtained from naive CD8+ T cells sorted from blood. These receptors all stem from a young man in good health.

The chain recombines TRBV5-4 with TRBJ2-2; tentative D call: TRBD1 (5 bases). Trimming cost V 4 bases and J 4 bases, with 14 bases left between them. This CDR3 comprises 15 residues. Per the germline V gene, CDR1 is SGHNT and CDR2 is YYREEE (reference sequence). The CDR3 DNA is TGTGCCAGCAGCGGCGACAGAAGATCCACCGGGGAGCTGTTTTTT. Its translation is CASSGDRRSTGELFF.

CDR3 in DNA: TGTGCCAGCAGTGACGACCACGAGCAGTACTTC. As protein: CASSDDHEQYF. The rearrangement links TRBV2 to TRBJ2-7, with no clear D. Per germline, CDR1 SNHLY and CDR2 FYNNEI. CDR3 length: 11 amino acids. V lost 3 bases and J 5 bases, leaving 5 bases between the germline ends.

J is TRBJ2-7 and V is TRBV7-2, with 8 bases identical to TRBD1. The V gene end was trimmed by 2 bases and the J gene end by 3 bases; junction bases not matched to a gene: 6. Per the germline V gene, CDR1 is SGHTA and CDR2 is FQGNSA. The CDR3 runs 15 residues. The CDR3 DNA sequence: TGTGCCAGCAGCTTATTCCCCGGACAGGGCTACGAGCAGTACTTC. This encodes CASSLFPGQGYEQYF. Filled out from reference TRBV7-2 and TRBJ2-7, the complete variable domain reads GAGVSQSPSNKVTEKGKDVELRCDPISGHTALYWYRQSLGQGLEFLIYFQGNSAPDKSGLPSDRFSAERTGGSVSTLTIQRTQQEDSAVYLCASSLFPGQGYEQYFGPGTRLTVT.

The chain employs TRBV21-1 and TRBJ2-7; whether TRBD2, the table's D call, matches the DNA was not checked. TRBV21-1 is classified as a pseudogene. The CDR3 has 15 residues. The CDR3, as DNA: TGTGCCAGCAGCATCCGGACTAGCTCTTCCTACGAGCAGTACTTC. Translating gives CASSIRTSSSYEQYF.

V is TRBV5-6 and J is TRBJ1-1, with TRBD1 as a possible D gene (6 bases). Germline V gene data show CDR1 as SGHDT and CDR2 as YYEEEE. The CDR3 extends over 15 amino acids. The V gene lost 3 bases and the J gene lost 5 bases, with 17 bases spanning the gap. The CDR3 DNA sequence: TGTGCCAGCAGCTCCACCGGGGGGCTAGTTACTGAAGCTTTCTTT. Translated: CASSSTGGLVTEAFF.

V and J are TRBV7-9 and TRBJ2-1; 7 bases map to TRBD1. The V gene end was trimmed by 4 bases and the J gene end by 1 base; junction bases not matched to a gene: 4. The length of the CDR3 is 15 residues. The germline CDR1 and CDR2 sequences are SEHNR and FQNEAQ (reference sequence). The DNA of the CDR3 is TGTGCCAGCAGCTCCGACAGGGTTTCCTACAATGAGCAGTTCTTC. This sequence encodes CASSSDRVSYNEQFF.

J is TRBJ2-3 and V is TRBV19, with 10 bases matching TRBD2. The CDR3 runs 13 residues. The junction had 7 bases not matched to a gene; V was cut back by 10 bases and J by 6 bases. Looked up from germline, CDR1 is LNHDA and CDR2 is SQIVND (reference sequence). DNA for the CDR3: TGTGCCACCCGTCTAGCGGGGGATGATACGCAGTATTTT. Translated: CATRLAGDDTQYF.

V and J are TRBV7-8 and TRBJ1-4; possible D gene TRBD1, 5 bases. The CDR3 extends over 19 amino acids. V was clipped by 1 base and J by 3 bases, with 21 bases between them. Germline lookup yields CDR1 SGHVS and CDR2 FQNEAQ. CDR3 amino acids: CASSLVSGRPLGANEKLFF. The CDR3 nucleotides read TGTGCCAGCAGCTTAGTTTCGGGACGGCCCCTTGGGGCTAATGAAAAACTGTTTTTT.

This clone has just one count. This chain uses TRBV11-2 with TRBJ1-1; 11 bases agree with TRBD1. The V gene's germline CDR1 is SGHAT and CDR2 FQNNGV. The CDR3 runs 18 residues. V shed 0 bases and J 0 bases; nucleotides not matched to a gene: 6. The CDR3 DNA is TGTGCCAGCAGCTTAGATCGGACAGGGGGCGGGATGAACACTGAAGCTTTCTTT. This codes for CASSLDRTGGGMNTEAFF. The complete variable domain, with remaining parts taken from reference TRBV11-2 and TRBJ1-1, reads EAGVAQSPRYKIIEKRQSVAFWCNPISGHATLYWYQQILGQGPKLLIQFQNNGVVDDSQLPKDRFSAERLKGVDSTLKIQPAKLEDSAVYLCASSLDRTGGGMNTEAFFGQGTRLTVV.